Reported below is one TCR beta chain. The clone's antigen remains unknown. Base qualities are not provided; no much larger clone lies one nucleotide away. The data are from a study of cytomegalovirus exposure and HLA in healthy donors (dated by TCRdb to about 2017). For the wider study: A later analysis indicated that the 120 validation repertoires were generated on the platform also employed for the 700 or so repertoires of the first cohort. The study aimed to test whether cataloging public T cell receptors could reveal signatures of past pathogen exposure. Besides the first cohort of 666 subjects, a separate validation cohort made up of 90 to 150 different subjects was used. To predict cytomegalovirus infection status, the study combined high-throughput TCR immunosequencing, statistical association of individual TCRs with disease status, and machine learning.

The study at large found these results: A total of about 150 TCR beta chains were listed by the study as associated with cytomegalovirus. A later analysis found that TCRs clustered in the first cohort also tended to co-occur in the roughly 120 validation repertoires, with about 94% of cluster scores above 0. Most TCR sequences were observed very rarely across donors, whereas some public TCRs were present in many individuals. The classifier was reported to diagnose cytomegalovirus status with high specificity and sensitivity in both the original cohort and the validation cohort. In vitro tests confirmed that a few of the cytomegalovirus-associated TCR beta chains recognize cytomegalovirus antigens. A later analysis had no HLA typing for the validation cohort, so co-occurrence there was scored across all 120 repertoires. According to the authors, the approach could potentially be generalized to other disease states and immunological phenotypes.

From the germline V gene, CDR1 is MNHEY and CDR2 is SVGAGI. V lost 5 bases and J lost 5 bases, and the count of bases not matched to a germline gene is 10. The CDR3, cysteine through phenylalanine, is 15 amino acids long. Kept here is only the CDR3 DNA, which spans 45 bases and is read in frame from base 1. The donors belonged to the validation cohort of 90 to 150 subjects, which was separate from the approximately 700-subject first cohort. The library was generated by the immunoSEQ multiplex PCR assay. In the source study's methods: A statistical classification framework was built for diagnosing cytomegalovirus status from the catalog of TCR beta chain sequences. TCRdb provides this immuneACCESS table in a form limited to in-frame rearrangements. Some clones are lacking; in checked studies, under half of them reflect an unresolved V gene, and why the rest are absent is not known. V, J and clone size reflect that table, while D and trimming were determined from the DNA. The table for this sample lists some 160,000 clones; more than 75% of them were counted only once. The ten largest account for 2.5% to 3.5% of the sample.

This receptor was taken from a man between 18 and 29 years old in good health and CMV-seronegative. The chain joins TRBV6-5 to TRBJ1-1; TRBD1 aligns with 8 central bases. Sequencing was done on a sample of PBMCs. The CDR3 has the sequence CASSMGQEGQTEAFF. Here is the DNA: TGTGCCAGCAGTATGGGACAGGAGGGGCAAACTGAAGCTTTCTTT.